This T cell receptor (beta chain) was obtained from a study of breast tumors, draining lymph nodes, adjacent tissues (dated by TCRdb to about 2016). Context from the whole study: TCR beta repertoires were compared across tumor, adjacent nontumor tissue and axillary lymph nodes obtained from breast cancer patients. The study was designed to assess the relationships and possible T-cell exchange between tumor, surrounding tissue and draining lymph node repertoires in human breast cancer. Beyond this particular receptor, the publication reports: A scenario in which most tumor T cells derive from the lymph node and then expand within tumor tissue was judged to be consistent with the data. Tumor and nontumor tissue repertoires were significantly more similar in luminal-like than in basal-like breast cancer. Tumor T-cell repertoires showed less diversity than lymph node repertoires and more diversity than nontumor tissue repertoires, and tumor T-cell repertoires showed preferential V and J gene usage. Rather than being directly demonstrated, the conclusion that tumor T cells originate in lymph nodes was presented as consistent with a hypothesis.

Worth noting for this clonotype: Its antigen is currently not known. No base quality information exists; no much larger clone differs at one position.

The germline V gene gives CDR1 as MNHEY and CDR2 as SVGEGT. V loses 6 bases of germline sequence and J loses 1 base, and the interval between the two ends is 9 bases. The CDR3 sequence holds 13 residues, the cysteine and phenylalanine included. The DNA shown is the 39-base CDR3, in frame from base 1. The sequencer was an Illumina HiSeq 2000. Multiplex PCR amplification was used to build the TCR beta chain libraries. High-throughput sequencing was used to analyze the amplified TCR beta chain products. TCRdb trimmed public reads at Q25 via fastp, called clones via MiXCR and kept in-frame beta chains. Rows merge per CDR3 protein into single entries with the most common DNA and genes. Present in this sample are approximately 63,000 distinct CDR3 sequences, 57% of which were seen just once. The ten most abundant clones make up roughly 20% of the sample.

The receptor was isolated from a female donor with breast cancer. Some clones in this sample may be carry-over from other donors' samples. The sample consisted of breast tumor tissue. The chain couples TRBV6-2 or TRBV6-3 to TRBJ1-1; the D gene cannot be named for sure. The CDR3 region: CASRFRGNTEAFF. The DNA is TGTGCCAGCAGGTTCCGGGGGAACACTGAAGCTTTCTTT.